The 4 T cell receptor beta chains reported below all come from one sample, sequenced in a study of blood T cell repertoires in COVID-19. Sequencing was performed with immunoSEQ multiplex PCR; in TCRdb, only in-frame clones are kept and a portion is missing. The table includes 290,000 or so clones, roughly 92% detected once. Material for sequencing was peripheral blood. Source of these receptors: a woman aged 30 to 39 with COVID-19, enrolled during active disease.

This chain joins TRBV19 and TRBJ2-5; D might be TRBD2 (6 bases). Per germline, CDR1 LNHDA and CDR2 SQIVND (reference sequence). This CDR3 has 15 residues. Trimming pared 3 bases from V and 1 base from J, leaving 12 bases between. The CDR3 loop reads CASSIGGIGQETQYF. The CDR3 DNA follows: TGTGCCAGTAGTATTGGCGGGATCGGCCAAGAGACCCAGTACTTC. Together with reference TRBV19 and TRBJ2-5, the CDR3 gives the full variable domain: DGGITQSPKYLFRKEGQNVTLSCEQNLNHDAMYWYRQDPGQGLRLIYYSQIVNDFQKGDIAEGYSVSREKKESFPLTVTSAQKNPTAFYLCASSIGGIGQETQYFGPGTRLLVL.

The chain joins TRBV27 to TRBJ2-1; the match to TRBD1 covers 9 bases. The CDR3 is 17 residues long. V gave up 2 bases and J gave up 8 bases; unmatched junction bases: 13. CDR1 MNHEY and CDR2 SMNVEV come from the germline V gene (reference sequence). The DNA of the CDR3 is TGTGCCAGCAGTTTAGTATACCCGGGACAGGGAGGCGATGAGCAGTTCTTC. Residues: CASSLVYPGQGGDEQFF.

The rearrangement links TRBV6-6 to TRBJ2-2; tentative D call: TRBD1 (6 bases). The CDR3 runs to 13 residues. The germline CDR1 and CDR2 sequences are MNHNY and SVGAGI (reference sequence). V lost 10 bases and J lost 6, with 15 bases in between. In DNA, the CDR3 is TGTGCCACCGTGGGGGCAGCTCCCGGGGAGCTGTTTTTT. Its protein is CATVGAAPGELFF.

The chain employs TRBV15 and TRBJ2-3; 7 nucleotides agree with TRBD2. Germline CDR1 LNHNV, CDR2 YYDKDF (reference sequence). This CDR3 spans 17 amino acids. V gave up 0 bases and J gave up 4 bases; unmatched junction bases: 10. DNA of the CDR3: TGTGCCACCAGCAGAGAGGGCGGGAGCGACCACCCAGATACGCAGTATTTT. Translated: CATSREGGSDHPDTQYF.